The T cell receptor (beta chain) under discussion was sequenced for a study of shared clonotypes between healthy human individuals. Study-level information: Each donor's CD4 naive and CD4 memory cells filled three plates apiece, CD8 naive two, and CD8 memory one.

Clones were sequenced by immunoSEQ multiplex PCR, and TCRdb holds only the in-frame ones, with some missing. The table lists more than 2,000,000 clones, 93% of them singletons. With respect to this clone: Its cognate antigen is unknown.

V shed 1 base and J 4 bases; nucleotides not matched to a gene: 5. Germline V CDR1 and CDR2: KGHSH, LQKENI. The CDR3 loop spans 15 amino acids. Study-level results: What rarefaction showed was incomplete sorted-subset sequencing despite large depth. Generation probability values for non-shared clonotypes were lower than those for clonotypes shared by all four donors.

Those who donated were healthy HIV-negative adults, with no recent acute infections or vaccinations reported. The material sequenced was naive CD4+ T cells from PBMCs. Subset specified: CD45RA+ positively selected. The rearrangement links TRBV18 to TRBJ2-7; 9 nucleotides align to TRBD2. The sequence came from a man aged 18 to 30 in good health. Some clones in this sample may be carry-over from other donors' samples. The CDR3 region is CASSPLAGDTYEQYF. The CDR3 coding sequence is TGTGCCAGCTCACCACTAGCGGGAGATACGTACGAGCAGTACTTC.